This is a list of T cell receptor beta chains from one sample in a study of graft-versus-host responses after intestinal transplantation. Sequencing used immunoSEQ multiplex PCR; TCRdb keeps in-frame clones, though not all of them. The data show over 85,000 clones, just under 95% seen once. No antigen has been identified for these receptors. Sequencing used unstimulated CD8+ T cells sorted from spleen or lymph node cells, obtained before intestinal transplant. The receptor source for this set is a human donor who received an intestinal transplant. CDR3s include the opening cysteine and the closing phenylalanine or tryptophan. D genes are given only for firm matches. Expanded clones get a size class; other rows say once, few or many, or leave the size out.

D gene	V gene	clone size	J gene	CDR3 DNA	CDR3 protein
-	TRBV19	-	TRBJ1-1	TGTGCCACCGCGGACAGAGCGAACACTGAAGCTTTCTTT	CATADRANTEAFF
TRBD2	TRBV12-5	-	TRBJ2-5	TGTGCTAGTGGTTTCGGGACTAGCGGGAGAAGCCAAGAGACCCAGTACTTC	CASGFGTSGRSQETQYF
-	TRBV6-5	-	TRBJ1-2	TGTGCCAGCAGTTCTGGGACAAACTATGGCTACACCTTC	CASSSGTNYGYTF
TRBD2	TRBV13	few	TRBJ2-3	TGTGCCAGCAGCCCCGGGACTAGTACGGCAGATACGCAGTATTTT	CASSPGTSTADTQYF
TRBD1	TRBV9	-	TRBJ2-7	TGTGCCAGCAGCGGGACAGGGAACATCTACGAGCAGTACTTC	CASSGTGNIYEQYF
-	TRBV6-1	once	TRBJ2-7	TGTGCCAGCCCGAGGACAACCGACTCCTACGAGCAGTACTTC	CASPRTTDSYEQYF
TRBD1	TRBV9	-	TRBJ1-2	TGTGCCAGCAGCCCCCCCAGTCAGGGGGCTCATGGCTACACCTTC	CASSPPSQGAHGYTF
TRBD2	TRBV10-3	-	TRBJ2-1	TGTGCCATCACTGAGCGGGAGTCAAATGAGCAGTTCTTC	CAITERESNEQFF
TRBD2	TRBV7-8	-	TRBJ2-7	TGTGCCAGCAGGCCACCGGGACTAGAAAGCTACGAGCAGTACTTC	CASRPPGLESYEQYF
-	TRBV19	few	TRBJ2-7	TGTGCCAGTAGTTTCGGGGGATTATACGAGCAGTACTTC	CASSFGGLYEQYF
-	TRBV18	-	TRBJ2-7	TGTGCCAGCTCGCTCGAGCCTTCCTACGAGCAGTACTTC	CASSLEPSYEQYF
TRBD2	TRBV30	-	TRBJ2-7	TGTGCCTGGAGCGACCAACTAGCGGGGGTTTACGAGCAGTACTTC	CAWSDQLAGVYEQYF